This T cell receptor beta chain was sequenced for a study of blood T cell repertoires in COVID-19. As for the study in general: The United States, Italy and Spain were the sources of the acute and convalescent COVID-19 samples.

CDR1 and CDR2 (germline): SGHVS, FNYEAQ. Trimming shortened V by 5 bases and J by 4 bases, and 17 bases separated the two germline ends. The CDR3 spans 16 residues. The study drew participants aged about 18 to 89 years from about two dozen US areas. As handled by the study authors: It was from reference gene primer amplification that nucleated cell counts were estimated. Profiled with immunoSEQ multiplex PCR; TCRdb holds only in-frame clones, not every one. D and trimming were read from the DNA, whereas the V and J calls and clone size are those reported in that table. The sample yields a few hundred thousand clones, approximately 85% seen once.

The chain links TRBV7-6 to TRBJ2-2; perhaps TRBD1 as D (7 bases). This receptor was obtained from a young man who had recovered from COVID-19. Sequencing input: PBMCs or T cells enriched from blood (not recorded which). The CDR3 reads CASSLDGQGGTGELFF. CDR3 nucleotides: TGTGCCAGCAGCCTAGACGGCCAGGGGGGCACCGGGGAGCTGTTTTTT.